This record covers a single TCR beta chain. Its target antigen remains unknown. The read is 3 residues too short to cover the CDR3 end, so that end is filled in from the germline J gene. The data were taken from a study of Tregs in tolerant kidney transplant recipients (dated by TCRdb to between 2018 and 2020). Turning to the overall study: Related donors were used in the transplants with nonmyeloablative bone marrow transplantation, and mixed chimerism was transient in the human trials. TCRbeta sequencing was used in the study to identify donor-specific regulatory T cells before combined kidney and bone marrow transplantation, and the identified cells were then tracked after transplant.

The time point label for this specimen denotes: blood sample drawn before combined kidney and bone marrow transplant. Unstimulated Tregs (CD4+CD25+CD127-), CD4+ non-Tregs (CD4+CD25-), CD4 and CD8 cells were FACS-sorted from thawed PBMCs. Patients were several combined kidney and bone marrow transplant recipients from the ITN036ST trial, and only these trial subjects had samples available. Healthy control blood was separated into PBMCs by Ficoll density gradient and cryopreserved, and patient PBMCs were collected both before and after transplant. The germline V gene sets CDR1 to KGHSH and CDR2 to LQKENI. There are 15 amino acids in the CDR3, from cysteine to phenylalanine inclusive. The DNA covers only part of the CDR3, 36 bases in frame from base 1. The V end gives up 4 bases and the J end 2 bases, leaving 6 bases in the junction not matched to a gene. General study outcomes and caveats: Donor-specific Treg expansion exceeded global Treg expansion in tolerant patients, suggesting antigen-driven rather than nonspecific expansion. The study was limited by small patient numbers, and the findings need validation in larger populations and under other immunosuppression protocols. Expanding Tregs with activated donor B cells appeared to identify the most biologically relevant and donor-specific TCRbeta repertoire. Biological reproducibility was not directly assessed, although technical replication error appeared to be minimal. PCR primers changed over time for some patients, so nucleotide-level comparison across those patients' samples was not possible.

Genomic DNA was extracted from sorted cells with the QIAGEN DNeasy Blood and Tissue Kit for TCRbeta CDR3 sequencing. High-throughput TCRbeta CDR3 sequencing, which included PCR amplification with bias correction and internal controls, was done commercially through immunoSEQ. The published analysis was carried out like this. A unique productive TCRbeta sequence was defined by the CDR3 nucleotide sequence when primers matched, and otherwise by the CDR3 amino acid sequence together with the Vbeta and Jbeta genes. To correct for sorting error, sequences found in more than one sorted population at a frequency ratio of 2:1 or less were discarded, and the remaining shared sequences were assigned to the population with the higher frequency. Sequences were defined as donor-reactive when expanded at least 5-fold in CFSE-low cells versus unstimulated cells and present at a frequency of at least 0.01% in CFSE-low cells. Jensen-Shannon divergence calculated on the top 100 TCRbeta sequences ranked by frequency was used to measure repertoire divergence. When a sample had multiple sequencing runs, each run was corrected for sorting error separately and the runs were then pooled. Here the immuneACCESS table is served through TCRdb, limited to in-frame sequences with V and J called. Missing clones are a known gap in these copies; in checked studies unresolved V genes cover under half, and the rest lacks a known reason. The D gene and trimming were derived from the DNA, and the V and J assignments and clone size from that table. The table of this sample itemizes 25,000 to 35,000 clones. 7.6% of the sample is taken by the ten largest.

The chain is assembled from TRBV18 and TRBJ2-3, and 7 junctional nucleotides match TRBD2. The sequencing here drew on CD8+ T cells from blood, taken before the transplant. The TCR was taken from a human donor who received a combined kidney and bone marrow transplant. This receptor carries the CDR3 CASSLRGRDTDTQYF. The sequenced part of the CDR3 DNA is TGTGCCAGCTCACTGCGGGGGAGGGACACAGATACG. This CDR3, with the reference TRBV18 and TRBJ2-3 proteins standing in past its ends, gives the full variable domain NAGVMQNPRHLVRRRGQEARLRCSPMKGHSHVYWYRQLPEEGLKFMVYLQKENIIDESGMPKERFSAEFPKEGPSILRIQQVVRGDSAAYFCASSLRGRDTDTQYFGPGTRLTVL.